The sequence of this TCR beta chain was determined in a study of Ad26.COV2.S vaccination and SARS-CoV-2 variants. Clones were read by immunoSEQ multiplex PCR, and TCRdb kept only the in-frame ones, dropping some. Altogether some 460,000 clones are present, roughly nine tenths being singletons, with the ten largest covering around 1.6%. Treatment here: some 20 received Ad26.COV2.S at low or high dose, single or two shots; 5 received placebo; per-sample allocation not given. All samples were drawn on day 63, counting from the first vaccine or placebo injection. This clone was counted between two and nine times. Deletions cut 0 bases from V and 4 bases from J, with 11 bases between. This CDR3 has 16 amino acids. CDR1 SGDLS and CDR2 YYNGEE come from the germline V gene.

The sequence was obtained from a person aged 18-65 years who received the Ad26.COV2.S COVID-19 vaccine or a placebo. The source material was peripheral blood, sampled in a trial of Ad26.COV2.S vaccine versus placebo. V usage is TRBV9 and J usage is TRBJ1-6; D is perhaps TRBD1 (5 bases). This CDR3 is CASSVAETAYNSPLHF. CDR3 DNA: TGTGCCAGCAGCGTAGCTGAGACAGCATATAATTCACCCCTCCACTTT.